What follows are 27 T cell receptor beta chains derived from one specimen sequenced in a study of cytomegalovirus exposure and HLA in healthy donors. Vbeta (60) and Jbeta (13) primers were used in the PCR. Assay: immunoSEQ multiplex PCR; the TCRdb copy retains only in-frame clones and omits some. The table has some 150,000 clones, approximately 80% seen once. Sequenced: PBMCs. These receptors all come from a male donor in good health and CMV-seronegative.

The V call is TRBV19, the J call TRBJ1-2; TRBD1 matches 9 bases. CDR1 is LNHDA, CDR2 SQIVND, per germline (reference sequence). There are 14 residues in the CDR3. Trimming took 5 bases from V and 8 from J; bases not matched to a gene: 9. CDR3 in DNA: TGTGCCAGTAGTTCTACCGGGACAGGGCGCGGCTACACCTTC. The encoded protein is CASSSTGTGRGYTF. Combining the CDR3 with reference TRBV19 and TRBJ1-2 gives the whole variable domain DGGITQSPKYLFRKEGQNVTLSCEQNLNHDAMYWYRQDPGQGLRLIYYSQIVNDFQKGDIAEGYSVSREKKESFPLTVTSAQKNPTAFYLCASSSTGTGRGYTFGSGTRLTVV.

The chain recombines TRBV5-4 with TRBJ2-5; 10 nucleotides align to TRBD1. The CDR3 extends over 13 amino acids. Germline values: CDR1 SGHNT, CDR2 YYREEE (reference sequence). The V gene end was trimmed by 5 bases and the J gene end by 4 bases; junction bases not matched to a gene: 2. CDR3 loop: CASSRDRGETQYF. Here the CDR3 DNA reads TGTGCCAGCAGTCGGGACAGGGGAGAGACCCAGTACTTC.

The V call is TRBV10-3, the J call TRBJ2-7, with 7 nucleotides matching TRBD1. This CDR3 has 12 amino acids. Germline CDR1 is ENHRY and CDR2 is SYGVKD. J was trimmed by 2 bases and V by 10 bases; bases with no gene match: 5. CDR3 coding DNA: TGTGCCACGACAGGGACACCCTACGAGCAGTACTTC. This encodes CATTGTPYEQYF.

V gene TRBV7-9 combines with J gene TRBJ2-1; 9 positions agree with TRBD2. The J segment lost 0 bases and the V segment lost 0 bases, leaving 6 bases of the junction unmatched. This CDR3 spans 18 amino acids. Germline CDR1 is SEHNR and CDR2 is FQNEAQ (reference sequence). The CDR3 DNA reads TGTGCCAGCAGCTTAGCTGCGACTAGCGGTAGCTCCTACAATGAGCAGTTCTTC. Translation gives CASSLAATSGSSYNEQFF.

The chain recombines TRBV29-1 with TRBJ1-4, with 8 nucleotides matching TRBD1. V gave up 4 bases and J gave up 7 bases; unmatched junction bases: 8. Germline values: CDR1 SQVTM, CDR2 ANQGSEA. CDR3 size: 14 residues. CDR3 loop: CSVGSGTGREKLFF. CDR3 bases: TGCAGCGTTGGATCCGGGACAGGTCGTGAAAAACTGTTTTTT.

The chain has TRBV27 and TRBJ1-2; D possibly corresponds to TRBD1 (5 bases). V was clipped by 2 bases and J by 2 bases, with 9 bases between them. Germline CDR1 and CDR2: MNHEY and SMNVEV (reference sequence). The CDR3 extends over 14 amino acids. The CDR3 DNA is TGTGCCAGCAGTTTAATTTCAGGGAACTATGGCTACACCTTC. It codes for CASSLISGNYGYTF.

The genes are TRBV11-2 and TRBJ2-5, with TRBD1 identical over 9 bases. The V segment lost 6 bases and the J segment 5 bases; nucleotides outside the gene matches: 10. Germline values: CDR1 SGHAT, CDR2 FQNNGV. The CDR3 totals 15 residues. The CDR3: CASRRRDRAGETQYF. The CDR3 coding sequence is TGTGCCAGCAGGCGCCGGGACAGGGCTGGGGAGACCCAGTACTTC.

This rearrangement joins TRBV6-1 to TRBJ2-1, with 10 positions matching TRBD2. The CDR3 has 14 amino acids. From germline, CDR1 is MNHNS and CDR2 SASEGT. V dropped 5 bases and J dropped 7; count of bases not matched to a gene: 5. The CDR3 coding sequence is TGTGCCAGCAGTAAGCGGGAGGGCCCAAATGAGCAGTTCTTC. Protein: CASSKREGPNEQFF.

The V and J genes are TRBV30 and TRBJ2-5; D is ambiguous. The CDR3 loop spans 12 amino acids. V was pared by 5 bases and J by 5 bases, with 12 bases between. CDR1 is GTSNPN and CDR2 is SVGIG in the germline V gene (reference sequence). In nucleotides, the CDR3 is TGTGCCTGGGAGCTGTATCGGGAGACCCAGTACTTC. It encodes CAWELYRETQYF.

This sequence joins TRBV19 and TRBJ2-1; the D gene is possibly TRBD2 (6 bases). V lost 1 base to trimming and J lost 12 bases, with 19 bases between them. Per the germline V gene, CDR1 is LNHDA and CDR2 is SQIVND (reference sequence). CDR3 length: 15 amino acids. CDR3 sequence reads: CASSIGPAGSRGQFF. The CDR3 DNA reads TGTGCCAGTAGTATAGGCCCCGCCGGGAGTCGGGGGCAGTTCTTC.

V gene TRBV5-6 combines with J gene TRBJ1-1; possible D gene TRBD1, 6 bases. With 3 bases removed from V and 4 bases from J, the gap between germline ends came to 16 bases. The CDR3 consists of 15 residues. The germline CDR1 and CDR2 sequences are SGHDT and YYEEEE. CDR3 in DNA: TGTGCCAGCAGCTCGCTACAGGGCGGTAGCACTGAAGCTTTCTTT. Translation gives CASSSLQGGSTEAFF.

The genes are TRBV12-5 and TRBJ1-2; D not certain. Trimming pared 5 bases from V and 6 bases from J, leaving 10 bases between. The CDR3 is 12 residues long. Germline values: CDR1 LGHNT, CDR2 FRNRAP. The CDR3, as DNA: TGTGCTAGTGGTCTTGAGCCCAATGGCTACACCTTC. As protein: CASGLEPNGYTF. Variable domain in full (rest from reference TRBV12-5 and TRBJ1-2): DARVTQTPRHKVTEMGQEVTMRCQPILGHNTVFWYRQTMMQGLELLAYFRNRAPLDDSGMPKDRFSAEMPDATLATLKIQPSEPRDSAVYFCASGLEPNGYTFGSGTRLTVV.

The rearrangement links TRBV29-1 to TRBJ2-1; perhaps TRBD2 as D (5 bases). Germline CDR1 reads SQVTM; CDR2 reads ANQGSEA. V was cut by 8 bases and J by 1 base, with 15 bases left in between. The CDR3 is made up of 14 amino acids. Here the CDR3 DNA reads TGCAGCCTCACTCGGGGTACGTCCTACAATGAGCAGTTCTTC. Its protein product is CSLTRGTSYNEQFF.

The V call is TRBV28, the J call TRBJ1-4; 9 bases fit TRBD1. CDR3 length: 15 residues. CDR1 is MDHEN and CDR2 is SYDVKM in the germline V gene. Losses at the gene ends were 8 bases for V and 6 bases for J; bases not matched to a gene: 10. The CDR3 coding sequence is TGTGCCAGCCAAGGACAGGGGATGGGCGATGAAAAACTGTTTTTT. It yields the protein CASQGQGMGDEKLFF.

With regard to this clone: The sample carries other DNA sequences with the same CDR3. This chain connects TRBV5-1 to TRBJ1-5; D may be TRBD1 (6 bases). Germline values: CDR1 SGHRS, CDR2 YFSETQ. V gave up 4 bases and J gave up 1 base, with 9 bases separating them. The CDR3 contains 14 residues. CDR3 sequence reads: CASSPTGSNQPQHF. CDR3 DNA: TGCGCCAGCAGCCCGACAGGAAGCAATCAGCCCCAGCATTTT.

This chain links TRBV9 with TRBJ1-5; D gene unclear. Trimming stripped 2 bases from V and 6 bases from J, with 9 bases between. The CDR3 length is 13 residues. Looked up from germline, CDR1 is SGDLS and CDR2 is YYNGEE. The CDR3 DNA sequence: TGTGCCAGCAGCGTCGGAGGCAGTCAGCCCCAGCATTTT. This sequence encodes CASSVGGSQPQHF.

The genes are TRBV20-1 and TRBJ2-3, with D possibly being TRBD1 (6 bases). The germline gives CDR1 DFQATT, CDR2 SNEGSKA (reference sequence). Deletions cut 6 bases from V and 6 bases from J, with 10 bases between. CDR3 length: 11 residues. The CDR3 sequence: CSAKTGDTQYF. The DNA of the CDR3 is TGCAGTGCCAAAACAGGGGATACGCAGTATTTT.

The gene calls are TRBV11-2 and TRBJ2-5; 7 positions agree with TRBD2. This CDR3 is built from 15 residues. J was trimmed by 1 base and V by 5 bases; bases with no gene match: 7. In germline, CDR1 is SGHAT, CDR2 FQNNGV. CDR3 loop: CASSAGAGPQETQYF. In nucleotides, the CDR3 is TGTGCCAGCAGCGCGGGAGCGGGCCCCCAAGAGACCCAGTACTTC.

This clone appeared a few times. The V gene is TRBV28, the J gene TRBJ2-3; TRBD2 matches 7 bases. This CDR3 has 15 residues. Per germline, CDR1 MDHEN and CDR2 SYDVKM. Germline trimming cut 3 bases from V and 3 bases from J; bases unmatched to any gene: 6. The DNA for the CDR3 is TGTGCCAGCAGTTTGGGAGGGAGTAGGACAGATACGCAGTATTTT. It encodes CASSLGGSRTDTQYF. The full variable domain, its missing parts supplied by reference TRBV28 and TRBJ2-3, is DVKVTQSSRYLVKRTGEKVFLECVQDMDHENMFWYRQDPGLGLRLIYFSYDVKMKEKGDIPEGYSVSREKKERFSLILESASTNQTSMYLCASSLGGSRTDTQYFGPGTRLTVL.

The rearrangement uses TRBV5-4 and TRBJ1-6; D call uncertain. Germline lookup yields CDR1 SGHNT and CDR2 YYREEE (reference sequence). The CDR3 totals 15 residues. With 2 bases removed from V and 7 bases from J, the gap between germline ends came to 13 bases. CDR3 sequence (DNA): TGTGCCAGCAGCTTATTCGGGGTATTAAATTCACCCCTCCACTTT. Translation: CASSLFGVLNSPLHF.

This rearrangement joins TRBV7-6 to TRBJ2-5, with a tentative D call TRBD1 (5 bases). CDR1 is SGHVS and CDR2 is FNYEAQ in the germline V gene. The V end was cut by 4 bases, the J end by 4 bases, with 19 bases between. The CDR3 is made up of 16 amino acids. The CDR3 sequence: CASSSQKGSGAETQYF. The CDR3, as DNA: TGTGCCAGCAGCTCCCAAAAGGGCAGTGGGGCAGAGACCCAGTACTTC.

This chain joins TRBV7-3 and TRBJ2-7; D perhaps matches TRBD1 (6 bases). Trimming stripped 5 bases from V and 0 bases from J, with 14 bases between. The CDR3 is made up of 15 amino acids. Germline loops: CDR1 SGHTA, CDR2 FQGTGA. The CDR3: CASSLLGGGSYEQYF. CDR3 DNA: TGTGCCAGCAGCCTGCTTGGGGGCGGCTCCTACGAGCAGTACTTC.

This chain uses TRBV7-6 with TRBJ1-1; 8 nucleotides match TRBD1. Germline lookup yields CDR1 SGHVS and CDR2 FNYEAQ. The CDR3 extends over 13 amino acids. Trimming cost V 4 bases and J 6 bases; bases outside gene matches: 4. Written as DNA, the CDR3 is TGTGCCAGCAGCTCCGGACAGGGCCCTGAAGCTTTCTTT. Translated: CASSSGQGPEAFF.

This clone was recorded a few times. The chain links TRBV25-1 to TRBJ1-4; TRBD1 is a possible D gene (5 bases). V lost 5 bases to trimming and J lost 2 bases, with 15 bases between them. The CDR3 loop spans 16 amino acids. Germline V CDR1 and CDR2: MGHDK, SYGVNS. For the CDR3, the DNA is TGTGCCAGCAGTCCTGGGGGGATGGCGACTAATGAAAAACTGTTTTTT. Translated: CASSPGGMATNEKLFF.

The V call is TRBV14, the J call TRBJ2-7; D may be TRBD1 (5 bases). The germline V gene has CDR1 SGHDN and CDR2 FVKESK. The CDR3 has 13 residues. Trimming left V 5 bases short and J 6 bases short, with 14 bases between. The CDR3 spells CASSEQPRAEQYF. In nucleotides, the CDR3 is TGTGCCAGCAGCGAGCAACCCAGGGCCGAGCAGTACTTC. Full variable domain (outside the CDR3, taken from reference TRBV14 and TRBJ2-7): EAGVTQFPSHSVIEKGQTVTLRCDPISGHDNLYWYRRVMGKEIKFLLHFVKESKQDESGMPNNRFLAERTGGTYSTLKVQPAELEDSGVYFCASSEQPRAEQYFGPGTRLTVT.

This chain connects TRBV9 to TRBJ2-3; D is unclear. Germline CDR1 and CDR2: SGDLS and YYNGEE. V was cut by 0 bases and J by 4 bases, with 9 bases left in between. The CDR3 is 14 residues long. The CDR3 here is CASSVGTPPDTQYF. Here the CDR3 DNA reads TGTGCCAGCAGCGTAGGCACTCCCCCAGATACGCAGTATTTT.

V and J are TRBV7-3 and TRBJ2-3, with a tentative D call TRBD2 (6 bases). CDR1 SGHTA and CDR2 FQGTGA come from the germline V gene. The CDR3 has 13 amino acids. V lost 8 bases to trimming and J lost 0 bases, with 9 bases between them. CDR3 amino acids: CASGRGSTDTQYF. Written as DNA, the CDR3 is TGTGCCAGCGGCCGGGGGAGCACAGATACGCAGTATTTT.